Listed below are T cell receptor beta chains from one sample, sequenced in a study of CD8 T cells in Susac syndrome. TCRdb independently ran MiXCR on the immunoSEQ multiplex PCR reads; one entry per CDR3 protein. The table includes about 130,000 distinct CDR3 sequences, about 90% detected once. Sequenced input: CD8+ T cells from PBMCs. The receptor source for this set is a human donor with multiple sclerosis. Each CDR3 is given with its conserved first and last residue. D genes are given only for firm matches. Expanded clones get a size class; other rows say once, few or many, or leave the size out.

j_gene	abundance	v_gene	d_gene	CDR3aa	CDR3nt
TRBJ2-7	-	TRBV7-9	-	CASSLTMGSSYEQYF	TGTGCCAGCAGCCTAACGATGGGAAGCTCCTACGAGCAGTACTTC
TRBJ1-1	-	TRBV28	-	CASSWTVGTEAFF	TGTGCCAGCAGTTGGACGGTCGGAACTGAAGCTTTCTTT
TRBJ2-1	-	TRBV24-1	-	CATSDLPGERQFF	TGTGCCACCAGTGATTTGCCGGGAGAAAGGCAGTTCTTC
TRBJ1-1	once	TRBV7-9	-	CASSSGLENTEAFF	TGTGCCAGCAGTTCGGGACTCGAAAACACTGAAGCTTTCTTT
TRBJ2-7	-	TRBV14	-	CASSQVELEGNEQYF	TGTGCCAGCAGCCAAGTCGAGTTGGAGGGCAACGAGCAGTACTTC
TRBJ2-1	-	TRBV27	TRBD2	CASSILAENGYEQFF	TGTGCCAGCAGCATACTAGCGGAGAACGGGTATGAGCAGTTCTTC
TRBJ1-2	-	TRBV29-1	TRBD1	CSDGSGTGGFGYTF	TGCAGCGATGGATCCGGGACAGGGGGCTTTGGCTACACCTTC
TRBJ1-2	-	TRBV6-2/TRBV6-3	-	CASGWTGRGYTF	TGTGCCAGCGGATGGACTGGTCGCGGCTACACCTTC
TRBJ1-2	-	TRBV12-3/TRBV12-4	TRBD1	CASSLRPTGEGYTF	TGTGCCAGCAGTTTACGCCCGACAGGGGAGGGCTACACCTTC
TRBJ1-5	-	TRBV10-3	-	CAISQGNSQPQHF	TGTGCCATCAGCCAGGGGAATAGTCAGCCCCAGCATTTT
TRBJ2-1	-	TRBV3-1	-	CASSRGPSSYNEQFF	TGTGCCAGCAGTCGGGGGCCTAGCTCCTACAATGAGCAGTTCTTC
TRBJ2-2	once	TRBV9	TRBD2	CASSENLAEANTGELFF	TGTGCCAGCAGCGAGAATCTAGCGGAGGCGAACACCGGGGAGCTGTTTTTT
TRBJ2-7	-	TRBV12-3/TRBV12-4	-	CASSLDPALEQYF	TGTGCCAGCAGTTTAGACCCTGCACTCGAGCAGTACTTC
TRBJ2-1	-	TRBV2	-	CASSDGTLTYNEQFF	TGTGCCAGCAGTGACGGGACCCTGACCTACAATGAGCAGTTCTTC
TRBJ1-1	-	TRBV7-9	-	CASSSTVPEAFF	TGTGCCAGCAGCTCGACGGTACCTGAAGCTTTCTTT
TRBJ1-1	-	TRBV9	-	CASSVVGRATEAFF	TGTGCCAGCAGCGTAGTTGGCAGGGCAACTGAAGCTTTCTTT
TRBJ2-5	-	TRBV5-1	TRBD2	CASSLVAGEETQYF	TGCGCCAGCAGCTTGGTCGCGGGAGAAGAGACCCAGTACTTC
TRBJ2-1	-	TRBV27	-	CASSFIGTNEQFF	TGTGCCAGCAGTTTTATCGGGACCAATGAGCAGTTCTTC
TRBJ1-3	-	TRBV20-1	-	CSATPGRGIGNTIYF	TGCAGTGCTACCCCCGGCAGAGGTATTGGAAACACCATATATTTT
TRBJ1-5	-	TRBV25-1	-	CASSESSQPQHF	TGTGCCAGCAGTGAGTCCAGTCAGCCCCAGCATTTT
TRBJ1-1	once	TRBV27	-	CASSSQGTAFF	TGTGCCAGCAGTTCCCAGGGTACGGCTTTCTTT
TRBJ2-1	-	TRBV5-6	TRBD2	CASSWLPSGAYNEQFF	TGTGCCAGCAGCTGGTTGCCTAGCGGGGCTTACAATGAGCAGTTCTTC
TRBJ2-6	-	TRBV9	-	CASNSESSGANVLTF	TGTGCCAGCAACAGCGAGAGCTCTGGGGCCAACGTCCTGACTTTC
TRBJ1-5	-	TRBV7-2	-	CASSLTVYSNQPQHF	TGTGCCAGCAGCTTAACAGTGTATAGCAATCAGCCCCAGCATTTT
TRBJ2-5	-	TRBV5-1	TRBD1	CASSEAPGQPETQYF	TGCGCCAGCAGCGAAGCTCCGGGACAGCCAGAGACCCAGTACTTC
TRBJ2-3	-	TRBV7-6	-	CASSFEGPTDTQYF	TGTGCCAGCAGCTTCGAGGGGCCCACAGATACGCAGTATTTT
TRBJ2-7	-	TRBV4-3	TRBD2	CASSQDAGGGYEQYF	TGCGCCAGCAGCCAAGATGCGGGAGGGGGCTACGAGCAGTACTTC
TRBJ1-2	few	TRBV5-6	-	CASSTQTHWNGYTF	TGTGCCAGCAGCACTCAGACCCACTGGAATGGCTACACCTTC
TRBJ2-5	-	TRBV27	TRBD1	CASRLQGFRETQYF	TGTGCCAGCAGATTACAGGGGTTTCGAGAGACCCAGTACTTC
TRBJ1-5	-	TRBV29-1	-	CSVETFQGVHF	TGCAGCGTTGAAACGTTTCAGGGCGTGCATTTT
TRBJ2-1	-	TRBV7-9	-	CASSQTLRQGRNNEQFF	TGTGCCAGCAGCCAGACTCTGCGTCAGGGTAGGAACAATGAGCAGTTCTTC
TRBJ2-1	-	TRBV7-7	TRBD2	CASSTGTSALLDEQFF	TGTGCCAGCAGCACCGGGACTAGCGCCCTTCTAGATGAGCAGTTCTTC
TRBJ2-7	-	TRBV28	-	CASSFRWEQYF	TGTGCCAGCAGTTTCAGGTGGGAGCAGTACTTC
TRBJ2-7	once	TRBV11-2	-	CASSVVESYEQYF	TGTGCCAGCAGCGTGGTCGAATCCTACGAGCAGTACTTC
TRBJ1-1	-	TRBV7-9	TRBD1	CASAGTGDEAFF	TGTGCCAGCGCCGGGACAGGAGATGAAGCTTTCTTT
TRBJ2-7	-	TRBV27	TRBD1	CASSFQPGQGYSYEQYF	TGTGCCAGCAGTTTTCAACCGGGACAGGGGTACTCCTACGAGCAGTACTTC
TRBJ2-5	-	TRBV10-3	-	CAISESQGGQETQYF	TGTGCCATCAGTGAGTCACAGGGCGGGCAAGAGACCCAGTACTTC
TRBJ2-3	-	TRBV13	TRBD2	CASTTGLAELSTDTQYF	TGTGCCAGCACTACGGGACTAGCGGAACTAAGCACAGATACGCAGTATTTT
TRBJ2-7	-	TRBV28	-	CASSYLEQYF	TGTGCCAGCAGCTACCTTGAGCAGTACTTC
TRBJ1-1	-	TRBV27	-	CASSPLVMTEAFF	TGTGCCAGCAGTCCCTTAGTTATGACTGAAGCTTTCTTT
TRBJ2-7	-	TRBV6-2/TRBV6-3	-	CASSYLGPYEQYF	TGTGCCAGCAGTTACTTGGGCCCCTACGAGCAGTACTTC